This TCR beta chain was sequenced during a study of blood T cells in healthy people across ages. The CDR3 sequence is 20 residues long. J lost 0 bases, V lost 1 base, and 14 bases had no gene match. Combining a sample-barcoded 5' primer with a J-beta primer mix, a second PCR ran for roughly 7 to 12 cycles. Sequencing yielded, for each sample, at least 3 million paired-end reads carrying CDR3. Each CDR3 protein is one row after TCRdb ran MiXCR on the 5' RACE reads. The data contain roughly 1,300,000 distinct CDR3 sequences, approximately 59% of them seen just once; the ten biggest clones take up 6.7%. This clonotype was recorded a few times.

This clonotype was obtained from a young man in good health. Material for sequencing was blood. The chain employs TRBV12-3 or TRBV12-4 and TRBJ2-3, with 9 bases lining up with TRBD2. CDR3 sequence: CASSLGLADKNPTSTDTQYF. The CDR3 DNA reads TGTGCCAGCAGTTTAGGACTAGCGGATAAAAATCCCACTAGCACAGATACGCAGTATTTT.